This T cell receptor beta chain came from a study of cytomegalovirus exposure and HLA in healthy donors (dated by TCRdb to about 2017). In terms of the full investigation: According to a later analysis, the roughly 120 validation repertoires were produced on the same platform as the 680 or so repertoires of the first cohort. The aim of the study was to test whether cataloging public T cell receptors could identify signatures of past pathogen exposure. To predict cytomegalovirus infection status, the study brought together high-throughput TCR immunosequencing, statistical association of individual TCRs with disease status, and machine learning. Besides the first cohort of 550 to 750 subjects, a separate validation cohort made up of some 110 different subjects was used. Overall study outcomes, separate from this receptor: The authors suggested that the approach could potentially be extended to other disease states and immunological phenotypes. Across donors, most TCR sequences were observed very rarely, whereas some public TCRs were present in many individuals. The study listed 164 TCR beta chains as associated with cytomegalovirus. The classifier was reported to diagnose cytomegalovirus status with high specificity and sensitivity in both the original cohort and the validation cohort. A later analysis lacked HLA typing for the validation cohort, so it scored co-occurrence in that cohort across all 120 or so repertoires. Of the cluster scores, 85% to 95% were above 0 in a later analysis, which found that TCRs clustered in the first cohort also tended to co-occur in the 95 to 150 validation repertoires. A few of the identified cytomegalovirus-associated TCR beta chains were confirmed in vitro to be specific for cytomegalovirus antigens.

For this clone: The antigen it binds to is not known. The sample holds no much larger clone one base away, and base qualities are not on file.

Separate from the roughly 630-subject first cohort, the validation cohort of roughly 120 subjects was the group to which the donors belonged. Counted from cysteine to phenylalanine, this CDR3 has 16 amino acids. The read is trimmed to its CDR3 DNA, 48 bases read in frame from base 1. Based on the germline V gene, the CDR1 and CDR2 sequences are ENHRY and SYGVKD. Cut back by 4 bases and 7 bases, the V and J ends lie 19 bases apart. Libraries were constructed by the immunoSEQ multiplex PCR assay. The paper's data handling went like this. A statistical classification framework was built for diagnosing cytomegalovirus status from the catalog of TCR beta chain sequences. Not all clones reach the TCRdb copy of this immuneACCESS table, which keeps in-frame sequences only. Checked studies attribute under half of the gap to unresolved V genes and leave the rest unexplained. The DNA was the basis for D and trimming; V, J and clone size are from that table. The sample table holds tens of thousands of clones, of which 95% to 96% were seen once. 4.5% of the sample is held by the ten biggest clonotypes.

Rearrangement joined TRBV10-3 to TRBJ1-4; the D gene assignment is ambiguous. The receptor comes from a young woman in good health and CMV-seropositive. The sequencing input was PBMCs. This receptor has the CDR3 CAISGDTATQSEKLFF. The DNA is TGTGCCATCAGTGGAGACACCGCTACCCAGAGTGAAAAACTGTTTTTT.